Presented here are 21 T cell receptor beta chains from one specimen sequenced in a study of T cells in Graves' hyperthyroidism and ophthalmopathy. The investigators amplified TCR beta CDR3 regions from RNA transcripts. HTBI primers were the set used in a first-round RT-PCR of the TCR CDR3. TCRdb called the multiplex PCR reads again in MiXCR, with one record for every CDR3 protein. The data contain 500,000 to 600,000 distinct CDR3 sequences, about 45% of them singletons. Source material: peripheral blood or thyroid tissue (not recorded which). The receptor source for this set is a woman aged 18-35 years with Graves' hyperthyroidism.

A word on this clonotype: Sequence at one end of the junction differs from germline and may be a read error. In DNA form, the CDR3 reads TGCGCCAGCAGCCAAGGGACAGGGGGTCGGGCCGGGGAGCTGTACTTC. Its protein product is CASSQGTGGRAGELYF. The chain links TRBV4-3 to TRBJ2-7, with 10 positions matching TRBD1. Germline V gives CDR1 LGHNA, CDR2 YSLEER. The CDR3 length is 16 residues.

In this sample, this clonotype turned up many times. The chain has TRBV5-8 and TRBJ1-3; 8 bases are a match to TRBD1. Germline V gene sequence: CDR1 SGHTS, CDR2 YDEGEE. This CDR3 has 15 residues. V shed 4 bases, J shed 4 bases, and the junction held 7 bases outside the gene matches. This chain's CDR3 is CASSTDRGIGNTIYF. In DNA form, the CDR3 reads TGTGCCAGCAGCACCGACAGGGGTATCGGAAACACCATATATTTT.

The chain employs TRBV6-6 and TRBJ2-5; either TRBD1 or TRBD2 may fit D (5 bases each). The CDR3 runs 16 residues. Trimming stripped 1 base from V and 1 base from J, with 13 bases between. The germline gives CDR1 MNHNY, CDR2 SVGAGI (reference sequence). The CDR3 spells CASSYLGTIPQETQYF. The CDR3, as DNA: TGTGCCAGCAGTTACTTGGGGACGATCCCCCAAGAGACCCAGTACTTC.

This clonotype occurred many times. The rearrangement uses TRBV5-5 and TRBJ2-7; possible D gene TRBD2, 6 bases. Trimming cost V 7 bases and J 6 bases, with 20 bases left between them. Germline values: CDR1 SGHKS, CDR2 YYEKEE (reference sequence). This CDR3 is 14 amino acids long. CDR3 DNA: TGTGCCAGCTGGGGGATGGGACTTCGCGGCGAGCAGTACTTC. It yields the protein CASWGMGLRGEQYF. Variable domain in full (rest from reference TRBV5-5 and TRBJ2-7): DAGVTQSPTHLIKTRGQQVTLRCSPISGHKSVSWYQQVLGQGPQFIFQYYEKEERGRGNFPDRFSARQFPNYSSELNVNALLLGDSALYLCASWGMGLRGEQYFGPGTRLTVT.

This clonotype was detected many times. This chain connects TRBV15 to TRBJ2-5; D perhaps matches TRBD2 (6 bases). V was trimmed by 5 bases and J by 2 bases, leaving 9 bases between them. There are 13 residues in the CDR3. Per germline, CDR1 LNHNV and CDR2 YYDKDF (reference sequence). CDR3 sequence: CATSGDSQETQYF. The CDR3 DNA sequence: TGTGCCACCAGCGGGGACTCTCAAGAGACCCAGTACTTC. The complete variable domain, with remaining parts taken from reference TRBV15 and TRBJ2-5, reads DAMVIQNPRYQVTQFGKPVTLSCSQTLNHNVMYWYQQKSSQAPKLLFHYYDKDFNNEADTPDNFQSRRPNTSFCFLDIRSPGLGDTAMYLCATSGDSQETQYFGPGTRLLVL.

Notes on this clonotype: Germline and junction disagree at one end, which may indicate a read error. The gene calls are TRBV7-6 and TRBJ1-4; D is possibly TRBD1 (6 bases). CDR1 is SGHVS, CDR2 FNYEAQ, per germline. CDR3 size: 10 residues. The CDR3 spells CASSHYKQGF. Written as DNA, the CDR3 is TGTGCCAGCAGCCACTATAAACAGGGATTT. The whole variable domain, filled in from reference TRBV7-6 and TRBJ1-4, reads GAGVSQSPRYKVTKRGQDVALRCDPISGHVSLYWYRQALGQGPEFLTYFNYEAQQDKSGLPNDRFSAERPEGSISTLTIQRTEQRDSAMYRCASSHYKQGFGSGTQLSVL.

This clonotype was seen at least ten times. This chain links TRBV20-1 with TRBJ1-1; D is perhaps TRBD1 (5 bases). CDR1 is DFQATT and CDR2 is SNEGSKA in the germline V gene (reference sequence). Trimming left V 4 bases short and J 0 bases short, with 24 bases between. This CDR3 is built from 18 residues. The CDR3 loop reads CSAKSRDASYNLNTEAFF. DNA of the CDR3: TGCAGTGCTAAAAGCCGGGACGCCAGTTACAACCTGAACACTGAAGCTTTCTTT.

The gene calls are TRBV20-1 and TRBJ2-5; 12 positions match TRBD2. CDR1 and CDR2 (germline): DFQATT, SNEGSKA (reference sequence). This CDR3 has 19 amino acids. The trim removed 6 bases at V and 0 bases at J, leaving 17 bases unmatched. DNA of the CDR3: TGCAGTGCCAACGGAGGAGAGGGGACTAGCGGGCCTTACCAAGAGACCCAGTACTTC. It specifies CSANGGEGTSGPYQETQYF.

The chain carries TRBV15 and TRBJ1-6, with D perhaps TRBD1 (5 bases). CDR1 and CDR2 from the germline V gene are LNHNV and YYDKDF (reference sequence). Deletions cut 0 bases from V and 7 bases from J, with 13 bases between. The CDR3 runs to 16 residues. The CDR3 nucleotides are TGTGCCACCAGCAGAGAAGTAGGGGCCCGGAATTCACCCCTCCACTTT. It yields the protein CATSREVGARNSPLHF.

This clonotype was detected ten times or more. The chain couples TRBV20-1 to TRBJ2-7; D gene ambiguous. CDR3 length: 12 amino acids. CDR1 and CDR2 from the germline V gene are DFQATT and SNEGSKA (reference sequence). V lost 0 bases, J lost 4 bases, and 7 bases lay in between. The DNA for the CDR3 is TGCAGTGCTAGAGATCTCTCGTACGAGCAGTACTTC. Amino acid sequence: CSARDLSYEQYF.

A note on this clonotype: The germline gene is not matched at one end of the junction; a read error may be the cause. This chain uses TRBV29-1 with TRBJ1-1, with D possibly matching TRBD1 (6 bases). Looked up from germline, CDR1 is SQVTM and CDR2 is ANQGSEA. The CDR3 covers 15 residues. The CDR3 spells CAWSPPTGLNTEAFF. CDR3 nucleotides: TGTGCCTGGAGTCCTCCGACAGGTTTGAACACTGAAGCTTTCTTT.

The genes are TRBV10-3 and TRBJ1-3; D ambiguous. Germline CDR1 reads ENHRY; CDR2 reads SYGVKD. The CDR3 length is 12 residues. Trimming left V 7 bases short and J 2 bases short, with 6 bases between. The CDR3 bases are TGTGCCATCAAGGTCGCTGGAAACACCATATATTTT. Its protein is CAIKVAGNTIYF.

This clonotype was seen at least ten times. The chain couples TRBV7-6 to TRBJ2-5, with D tentatively TRBD2 (5 bases). The CDR3 runs to 12 residues. The V end was cut by 5 bases, the J end by 13 bases, with 17 bases between. Germline assignment: CDR1 SGHVS and CDR2 FNYEAQ. CDR3 coding DNA: TGTGCCAGCAGCCCCTCGGACTCGCTGCTGTACTTC. Translation: CASSPSDSLLYF.

The chain couples TRBV7-3 to TRBJ2-7, with D unresolved. V lost 5 bases, J lost 0 bases, and 11 bases lay in between. CDR1 SGHTA and CDR2 FQGTGA come from the germline V gene. This CDR3 has 14 residues. CDR3 nucleotide sequence: TGTGCCAGCAGCCTAATTGGTGGCTCCTACGAGCAGTACTTC. Translation gives CASSLIGGSYEQYF.

This clonotype was detected many times. The chain employs TRBV7-2 and TRBJ1-6, with 7 bases aligning to TRBD1. The CDR3 contains 13 residues. CDR1 SGHTA and CDR2 FQGNSA come from the germline V gene. Trimming cost V 0 bases and J 10 bases; bases outside gene matches: 0. As DNA, the CDR3 is TGTGCCAGCAGCTTAGCAGGGGGCTCACCCCTCCACTTT. This sequence encodes CASSLAGGSPLHF.

V and J are TRBV12-3 or TRBV12-4 and TRBJ1-2, with TRBD1 matching over 8 bases. The CDR3 totals 13 residues. V lost 7 bases, J lost 3 bases, and 4 bases stayed unmatched. This chain's CDR3 is CASTSTGDYGYTF. As DNA, the CDR3 is TGTGCCAGCACTTCGACAGGGGACTATGGCTACACCTTC.

This clonotype was counted only a few times. The chain employs TRBV6-2 or TRBV6-3 and TRBJ1-1; 7 bases are a match to TRBD1. Germline V gene data show CDR1 as MNHEY and CDR2 as SVGEGT. V shed 4 bases and J 0 bases; nucleotides not matched to a gene: 14. There are 18 residues in the CDR3. DNA of the CDR3: TGTGCCAGCAGTTCCTGGGCCCTAAGGGGGCCGATGAACACTGAAGCTTTCTTT. Residues: CASSSWALRGPMNTEAFF.

This clonotype has at least ten counts. The chain couples TRBV7-9 to TRBJ1-5; the D gene is possibly TRBD1 (5 bases). This CDR3 contains 16 residues. V shed 4 bases and J shed 5 bases, with 18 bases lying between them. In germline, CDR1 is SEHNR, CDR2 FQNEAQ (reference sequence). The CDR3 protein is CASSYSAKGAYQPQHF. The CDR3 bases are TGTGCCAGCAGCTACTCAGCCAAAGGGGCGTATCAGCCCCAGCATTTT. The entire variable domain, with the rest obtained from reference TRBV7-9 and TRBJ1-5, is as follows: DTGVSQNPRHKITKRGQNVTFRCDPISEHNRLYWYRQTLGQGPEFLTYFQNEAQLEKSRLLSDRFSAERPKGSFSTLEIQRTEQGDSAMYLCASSYSAKGAYQPQHFGDGTRLSIL.

This sequence joins TRBV2 and TRBJ2-1, with TRBD2 identical over 11 bases. Germline loops: CDR1 SNHLY, CDR2 FYNNEI. Trimming cost V 1 base and J 8 bases; bases outside gene matches: 4. The CDR3 totals 15 residues. The CDR3 nucleotides are TGTGCCAGCAGTGAAGGACTAGCGGGACCCTATGAGCAGTTCTTC. Its protein is CASSEGLAGPYEQFF.

Only one count was recorded for this clonotype. Germline and junction disagree at one end, which may indicate a read error. The chain has TRBV6-5 and TRBJ2-7; D is possibly TRBD2 (6 bases). The CDR3 is 13 residues long. The germline gives CDR1 MNHEY, CDR2 SVGAGI. DNA for the CDR3: TGTACCAGTTCAAGCGGGCCATCCTACGAGCAGTACTTC. This sequence encodes CTSSSGPSYEQYF.

The sample holds one count of this clonotype. This may stem from a read error, because a much larger clone lies one nucleotide away. The rearrangement links TRBV5-4 to TRBJ1-1, with unresolved D. This CDR3 spans 13 amino acids. CDR1 and CDR2 (germline): SGHNT, YYREEE (reference sequence). The CDR3 reads CASGFKENTEAFF. DNA for the CDR3: TGTGCCAGCGGCTTCAAAGAGAACACTGAAGCTTTCTTT.